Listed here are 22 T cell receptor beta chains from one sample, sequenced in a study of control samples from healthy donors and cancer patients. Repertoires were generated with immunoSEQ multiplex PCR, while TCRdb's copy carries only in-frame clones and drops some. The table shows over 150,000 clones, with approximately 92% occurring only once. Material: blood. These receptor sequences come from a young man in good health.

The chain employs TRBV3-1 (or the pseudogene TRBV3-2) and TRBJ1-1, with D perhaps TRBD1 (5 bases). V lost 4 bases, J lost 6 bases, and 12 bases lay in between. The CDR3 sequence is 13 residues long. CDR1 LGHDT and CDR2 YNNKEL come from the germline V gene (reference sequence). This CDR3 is CASSPRGGAEAFF. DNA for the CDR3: TGTGCCAGCAGCCCGAGGGGAGGCGCTGAAGCTTTCTTT.

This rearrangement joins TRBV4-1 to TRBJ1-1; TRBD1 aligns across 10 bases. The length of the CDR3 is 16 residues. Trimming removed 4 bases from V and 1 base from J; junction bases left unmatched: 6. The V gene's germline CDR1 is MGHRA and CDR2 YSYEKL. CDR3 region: CASSLGQGVWNTEAFF. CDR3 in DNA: TGCGCCAGCAGCCTCGGACAGGGGGTTTGGAACACTGAAGCTTTCTTT.

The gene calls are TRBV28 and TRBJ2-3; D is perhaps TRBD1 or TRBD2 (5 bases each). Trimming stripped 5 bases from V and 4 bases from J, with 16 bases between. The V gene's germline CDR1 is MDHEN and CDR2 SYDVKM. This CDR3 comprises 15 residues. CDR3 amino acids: CASSLSGGAPDTQYF. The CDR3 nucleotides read TGTGCCAGCAGTCTAAGCGGTGGGGCCCCAGATACGCAGTATTTT.

The CDR3 DNA reads TGCGCCAGCAGCTTGCGGGACAGGTCTTACGGTGAGCAGTTCTTC. It is translated as CASSLRDRSYGEQFF. V usage is TRBV5-1 and J usage is TRBJ2-1; 8 positions agree with TRBD1. V was clipped by 1 base and J by 9 bases; unmatched bases: 9. The CDR3 runs 15 residues. Germline V gene lookup returns CDR1 SGHRS and CDR2 YFSETQ.

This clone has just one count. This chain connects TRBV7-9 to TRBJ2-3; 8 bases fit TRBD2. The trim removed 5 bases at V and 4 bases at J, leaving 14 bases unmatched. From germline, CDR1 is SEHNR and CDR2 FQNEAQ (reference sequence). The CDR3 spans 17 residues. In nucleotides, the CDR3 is TGTGCCAGCAGCCCCCCCCGGGGGGGGGCGATCTCAGATACGCAGTATTTT. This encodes CASSPPRGGAISDTQYF.

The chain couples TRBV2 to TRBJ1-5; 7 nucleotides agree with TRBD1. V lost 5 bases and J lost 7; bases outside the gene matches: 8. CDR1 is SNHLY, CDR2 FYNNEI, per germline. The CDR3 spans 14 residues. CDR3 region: CASSQQGREQPQHF. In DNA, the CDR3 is TGTGCCAGCAGTCAACAGGGGAGGGAGCAGCCCCAGCATTTT.

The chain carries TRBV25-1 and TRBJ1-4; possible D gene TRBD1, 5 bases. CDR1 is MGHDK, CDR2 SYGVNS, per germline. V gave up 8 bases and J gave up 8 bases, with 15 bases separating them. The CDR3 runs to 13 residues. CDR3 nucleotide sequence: TGTGCCAGCTCCCCAGGGAAAGGGGAAAAACTGTTTTTT. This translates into CASSPGKGEKLFF.

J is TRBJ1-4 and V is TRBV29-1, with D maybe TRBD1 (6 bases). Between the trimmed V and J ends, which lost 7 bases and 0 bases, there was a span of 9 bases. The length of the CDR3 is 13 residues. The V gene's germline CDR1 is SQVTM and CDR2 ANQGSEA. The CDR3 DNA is TGCAGCGCTGGGGGCCCAACTAATGAAAAACTGTTTTTT. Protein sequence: CSAGGPTNEKLFF.

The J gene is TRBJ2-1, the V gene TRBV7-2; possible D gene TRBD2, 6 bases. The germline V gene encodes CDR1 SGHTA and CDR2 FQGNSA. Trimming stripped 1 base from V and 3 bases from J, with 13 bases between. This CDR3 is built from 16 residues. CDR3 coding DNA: TGTGCCAGCAGCTTAGAGCGGCCTAGCGACTACAATGAGCAGTTCTTC. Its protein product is CASSLERPSDYNEQFF.

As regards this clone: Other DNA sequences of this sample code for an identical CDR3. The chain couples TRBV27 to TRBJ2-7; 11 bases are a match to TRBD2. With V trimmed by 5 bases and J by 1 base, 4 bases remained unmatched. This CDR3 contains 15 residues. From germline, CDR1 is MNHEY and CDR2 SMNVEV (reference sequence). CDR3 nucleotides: TGTGCCAGCAGTCCCGGGACTAGCGGATCCTACGAGCAGTACTTC. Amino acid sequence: CASSPGTSGSYEQYF.

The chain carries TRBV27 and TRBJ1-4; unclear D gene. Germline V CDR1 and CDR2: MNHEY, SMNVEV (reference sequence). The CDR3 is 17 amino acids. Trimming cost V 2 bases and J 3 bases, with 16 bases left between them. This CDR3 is CASSLGSRRYPNEKLFF. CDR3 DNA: TGTGCCAGCAGTTTAGGGAGCAGAAGGTATCCTAATGAAAAACTGTTTTTT.

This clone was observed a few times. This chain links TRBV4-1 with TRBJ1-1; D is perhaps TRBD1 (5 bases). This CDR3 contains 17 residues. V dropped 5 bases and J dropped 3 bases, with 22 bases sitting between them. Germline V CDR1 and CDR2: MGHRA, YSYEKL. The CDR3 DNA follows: TGCGCCAGCAGCTCCCGGTGGAGGGTTTCGGGGGACACTGAAGCTTTCTTT. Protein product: CASSSRWRVSGDTEAFF.

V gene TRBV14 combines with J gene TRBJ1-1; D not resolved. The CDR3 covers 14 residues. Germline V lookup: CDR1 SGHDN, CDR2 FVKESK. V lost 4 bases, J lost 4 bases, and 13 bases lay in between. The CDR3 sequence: CASSPTRWGTEAFF. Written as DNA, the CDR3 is TGTGCCAGCAGCCCCACCCGCTGGGGCACTGAAGCTTTCTTT.

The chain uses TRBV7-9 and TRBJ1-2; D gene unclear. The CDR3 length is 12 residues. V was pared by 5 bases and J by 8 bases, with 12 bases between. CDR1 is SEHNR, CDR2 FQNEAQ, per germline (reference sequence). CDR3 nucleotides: TGTGCCAGCAGCCGAGAAGGACCGGGCTACACCTTC. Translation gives CASSREGPGYTF.

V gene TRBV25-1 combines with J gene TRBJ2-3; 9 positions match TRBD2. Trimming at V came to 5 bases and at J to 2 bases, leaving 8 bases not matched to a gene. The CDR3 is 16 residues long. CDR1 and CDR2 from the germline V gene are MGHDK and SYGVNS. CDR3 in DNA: TGTGCCAGCAGTCAGCGGGGGGCTCCATACACAGATACGCAGTATTTT. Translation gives CASSQRGAPYTDTQYF.

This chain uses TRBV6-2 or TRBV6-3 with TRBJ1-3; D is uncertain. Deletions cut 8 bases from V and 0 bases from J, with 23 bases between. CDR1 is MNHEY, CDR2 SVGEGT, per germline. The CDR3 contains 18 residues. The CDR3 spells CASGSPREFGNSGNTIYF. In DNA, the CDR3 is TGTGCCAGCGGTTCGCCGCGCGAGTTCGGGAACTCTGGAAACACCATATATTTT.

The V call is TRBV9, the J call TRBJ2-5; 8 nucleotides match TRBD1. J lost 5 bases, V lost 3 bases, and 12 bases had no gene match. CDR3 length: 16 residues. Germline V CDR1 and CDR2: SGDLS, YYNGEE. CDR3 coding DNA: TGTGCCAGCAGCGCAGGCCCCGGGACAGGAGGGGAGACCCAGTACTTC. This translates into CASSAGPGTGGETQYF.

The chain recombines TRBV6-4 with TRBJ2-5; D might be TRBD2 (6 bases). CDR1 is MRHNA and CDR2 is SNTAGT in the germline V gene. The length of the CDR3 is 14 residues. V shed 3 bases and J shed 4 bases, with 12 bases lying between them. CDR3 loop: CASSEDYPGETQYF. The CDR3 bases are TGTGCCAGCAGTGAGGACTATCCAGGAGAGACCCAGTACTTC.

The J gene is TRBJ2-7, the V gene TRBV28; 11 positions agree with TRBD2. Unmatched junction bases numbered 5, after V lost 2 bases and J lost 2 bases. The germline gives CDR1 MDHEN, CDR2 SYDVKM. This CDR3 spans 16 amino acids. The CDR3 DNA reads TGTGCCAGCAGTTTACGGGGACTAGCGGTCACCTACGAGCAGTACTTC. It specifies CASSLRGLAVTYEQYF.

CDR3 nucleotides: TGTGCCAGCAGTGAAGCGCCTCCCGGACAAGCGGTATACGAGCAGTACTTC. Protein: CASSEAPPGQAVYEQYF. V usage is TRBV6-1 and J usage is TRBJ2-7; D may correspond to TRBD1 or TRBD2 (5 bases each). V lost 0 bases and J lost 4, with 19 bases in between. There are 17 residues in the CDR3. Germline loops: CDR1 MNHNS, CDR2 SASEGT.

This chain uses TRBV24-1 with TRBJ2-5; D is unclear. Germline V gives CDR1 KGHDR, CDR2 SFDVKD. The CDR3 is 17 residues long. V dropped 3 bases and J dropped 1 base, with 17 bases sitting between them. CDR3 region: CATSDRNELYSQETQYF. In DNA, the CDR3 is TGTGCCACCAGTGATCGGAACGAACTCTATTCCCAAGAGACCCAGTACTTC.

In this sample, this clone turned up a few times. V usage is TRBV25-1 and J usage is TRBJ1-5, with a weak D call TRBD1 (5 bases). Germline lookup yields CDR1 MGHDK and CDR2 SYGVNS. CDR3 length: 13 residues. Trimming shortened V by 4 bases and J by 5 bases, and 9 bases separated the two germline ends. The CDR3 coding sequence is TGTGCCAGCAGTGGGGGGGATGATCAGCCCCAGCATTTT. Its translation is CASSGGDDQPQHF.